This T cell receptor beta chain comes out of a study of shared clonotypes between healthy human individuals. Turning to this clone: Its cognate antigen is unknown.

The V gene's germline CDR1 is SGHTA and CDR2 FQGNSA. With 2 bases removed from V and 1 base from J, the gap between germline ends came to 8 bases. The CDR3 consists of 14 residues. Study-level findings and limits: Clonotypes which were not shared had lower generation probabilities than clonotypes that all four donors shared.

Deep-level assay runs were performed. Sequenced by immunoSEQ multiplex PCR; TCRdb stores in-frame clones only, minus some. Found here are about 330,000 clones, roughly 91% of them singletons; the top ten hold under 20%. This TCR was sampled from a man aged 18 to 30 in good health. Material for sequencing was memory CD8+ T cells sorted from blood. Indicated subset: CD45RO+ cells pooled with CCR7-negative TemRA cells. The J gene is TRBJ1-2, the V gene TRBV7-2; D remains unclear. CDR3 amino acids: CASSLYGSNYGYTF. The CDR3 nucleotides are TGTGCCAGCAGCTTATATGGCAGTAACTATGGCTACACCTTC.